The rows below give T cell receptor beta chains drawn from one sample of a study of shared clonotypes between healthy human individuals. Generated by immunoSEQ multiplex PCR, the TCRdb table keeps only in-frame clones and is missing some. The sample holds fewer than 700,000 clones, around 76% seen once. Sequenced material: PBMCs. Receptor source: a woman aged 35 to 49 in good health. Some clones in this sample may be carry-over from other donors' samples. Both conserved end residues are part of each CDR3. D genes are given only for firm matches. Where a row states a size, it is once, few, many or the class of an expanded clone; other rows omit it.

clone size | D gene | J gene | V gene | CDR3 protein | CDR3 DNA
NA | NA | TRBJ2-1 | TRBV11-3 | CASSLDGTSSLNEQFF | TGTGCCAGCAGCTTAGACGGGACTTCGAGCCTAAATGAGCAGTTCTTC
once | NA | TRBJ1-5 | TRBV6-1 | CASTEMEGTVQPQHF | TGTGCCAGCACCGAGATGGAGGGTACGGTTCAGCCCCAGCATTTT
NA | NA | TRBJ2-6 | TRBV10-3 | CAISEGGTGANVLTF | TGTGCCATCAGTGAGGGGGGTACTGGGGCCAACGTCCTGACTTTC
NA | TRBD2 | TRBJ2-2 | TRBV5-1 | CASSSNSGRTGELFF | TGCGCCAGCAGCTCTAACAGCGGGAGGACCGGGGAGCTGTTTTTT
few | TRBD2 | TRBJ2-2 | TRBV2 | CASGGPAGGSTGELFF | TGTGCCAGCGGCGGCCCAGCGGGAGGGAGCACCGGGGAGCTGTTTTTT
NA | TRBD2 | TRBJ2-1 | TRBV5-1 | CASSLAPAGGPNEQFF | TGCGCCAGCAGCTTGGCGCCAGCGGGAGGGCCCAATGAGCAGTTCTTC
many | NA | TRBJ2-6 | TRBV28 | CASSPSLGSGANVLTF | TGTGCCAGCAGTCCCTCTCTAGGCTCTGGGGCCAACGTCCTGACTTTC
NA | TRBD2 | TRBJ2-7 | TRBV2 | CASSGEAGAYEQYF | TGTGCCAGCAGTGGTGAGGCGGGAGCTTACGAGCAGTACTTC
NA | NA | TRBJ2-5 | TRBV5-1 | CASSLTQGGQETQYF | TGCGCCAGCAGCTTAACTCAGGGGGGCCAAGAGACCCAGTACTTC
once | NA | TRBJ2-7 | TRBV10-2 | CASRDPPDTTSYEQYF | TGCGCCAGCAGAGACCCCCCGGACACCACCTCCTACGAGCAGTACTTC